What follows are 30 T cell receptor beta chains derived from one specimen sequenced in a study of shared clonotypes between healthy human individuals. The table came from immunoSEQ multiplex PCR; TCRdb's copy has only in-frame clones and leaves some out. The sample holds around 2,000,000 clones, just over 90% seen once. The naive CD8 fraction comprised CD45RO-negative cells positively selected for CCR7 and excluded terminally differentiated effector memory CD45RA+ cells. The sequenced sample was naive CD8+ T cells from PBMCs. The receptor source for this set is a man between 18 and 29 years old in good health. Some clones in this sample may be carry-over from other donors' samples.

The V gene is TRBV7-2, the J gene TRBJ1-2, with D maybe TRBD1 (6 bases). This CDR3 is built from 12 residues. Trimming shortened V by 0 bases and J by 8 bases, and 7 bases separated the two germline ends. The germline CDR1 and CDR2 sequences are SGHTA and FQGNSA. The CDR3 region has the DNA TGTGCCAGCAGCTTAGCTGGGGGCGGCTACACCTTC. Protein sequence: CASSLAGGGYTF.

The CDR3 DNA is TGTGCCAGCAGCTTCGTGGGGGGTCTAGCGGGAACCTCCTACGAGCAGTACTTC. This sequence encodes CASSFVGGLAGTSYEQYF. This chain connects TRBV5-7 to TRBJ2-7; 9 bases fit TRBD2. TRBV5-7 is given ORF status, its function remaining uncertain. This CDR3 has 18 residues. J lost 0 bases, V lost 2 bases, and 12 bases had no gene match.

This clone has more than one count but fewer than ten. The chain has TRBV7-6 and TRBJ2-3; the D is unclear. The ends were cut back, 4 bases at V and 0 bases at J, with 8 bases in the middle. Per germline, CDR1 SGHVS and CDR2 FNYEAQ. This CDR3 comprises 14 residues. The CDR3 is CASSWMTSTDTQYF. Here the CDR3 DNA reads TGTGCCAGCAGCTGGATGACTAGCACAGATACGCAGTATTTT.

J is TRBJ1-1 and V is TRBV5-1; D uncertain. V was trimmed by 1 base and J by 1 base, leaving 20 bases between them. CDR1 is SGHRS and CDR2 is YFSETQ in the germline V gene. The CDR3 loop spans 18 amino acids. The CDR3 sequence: CASSLFFLLEKSNTEAFF. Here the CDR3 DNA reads TGCGCCAGCAGCTTGTTTTTCCTGCTCGAAAAGTCGAACACTGAAGCTTTCTTT. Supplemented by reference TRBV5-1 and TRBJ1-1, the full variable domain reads KAGVTQTPRYLIKTRGQQVTLSCSPISGHRSVSWYQQTPGQGLQFLFEYFSETQRNKGNFPGRFSGRQFSNSRSEMNVSTLELGDSALYLCASSLFFLLEKSNTEAFFGQGTRLTVV.

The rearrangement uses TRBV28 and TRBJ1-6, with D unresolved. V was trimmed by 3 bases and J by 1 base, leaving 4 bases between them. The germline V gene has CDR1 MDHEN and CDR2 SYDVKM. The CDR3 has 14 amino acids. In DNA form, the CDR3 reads TGTGCCAGCAGTTTTTTTTCCTATAATTCACCCCTCCACTTT. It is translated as CASSFFSYNSPLHF. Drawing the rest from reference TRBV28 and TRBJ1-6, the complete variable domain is DVKVTQSSRYLVKRTGEKVFLECVQDMDHENMFWYRQDPGLGLRLIYFSYDVKMKEKGDIPEGYSVSREKKERFSLILESASTNQTSMYLCASSFFSYNSPLHFGNGTRLTVT.

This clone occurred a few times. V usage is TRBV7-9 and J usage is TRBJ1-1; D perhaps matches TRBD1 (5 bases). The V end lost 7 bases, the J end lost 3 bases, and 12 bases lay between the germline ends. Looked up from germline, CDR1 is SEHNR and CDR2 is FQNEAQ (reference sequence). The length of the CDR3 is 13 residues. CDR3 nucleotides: TGTGCCAGCAAGTCTCAGGGAGACACTGAAGCTTTCTTT. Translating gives CASKSQGDTEAFF.

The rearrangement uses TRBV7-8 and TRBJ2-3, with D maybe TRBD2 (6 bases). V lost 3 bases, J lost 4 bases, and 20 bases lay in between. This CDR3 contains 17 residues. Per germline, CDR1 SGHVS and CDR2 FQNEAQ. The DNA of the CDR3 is TGTGCCAGCAGCTTTCTTTTATCGGGAGTGAGTGCAGATACGCAGTATTTT. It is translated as CASSFLLSGVSADTQYF.

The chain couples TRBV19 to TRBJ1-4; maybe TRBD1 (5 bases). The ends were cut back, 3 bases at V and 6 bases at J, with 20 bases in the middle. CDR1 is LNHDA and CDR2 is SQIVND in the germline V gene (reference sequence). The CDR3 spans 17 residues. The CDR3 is CASSIKYSREGDEKLFF. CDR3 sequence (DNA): TGTGCCAGTAGTATCAAATACTCCAGGGAAGGGGATGAAAAACTGTTTTTT. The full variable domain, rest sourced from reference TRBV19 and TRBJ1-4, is DGGITQSPKYLFRKEGQNVTLSCEQNLNHDAMYWYRQDPGQGLRLIYYSQIVNDFQKGDIAEGYSVSREKKESFPLTVTSAQKNPTAFYLCASSIKYSREGDEKLFFGSGTQLSVL.

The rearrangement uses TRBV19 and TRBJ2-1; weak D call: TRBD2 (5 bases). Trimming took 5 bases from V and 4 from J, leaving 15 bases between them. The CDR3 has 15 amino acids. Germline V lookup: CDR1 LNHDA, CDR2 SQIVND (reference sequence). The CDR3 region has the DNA TGTGCCAGTAGTTCTCTAGCCTTACCTTACAATGAGCAGTTCTTC. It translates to CASSSLALPYNEQFF.

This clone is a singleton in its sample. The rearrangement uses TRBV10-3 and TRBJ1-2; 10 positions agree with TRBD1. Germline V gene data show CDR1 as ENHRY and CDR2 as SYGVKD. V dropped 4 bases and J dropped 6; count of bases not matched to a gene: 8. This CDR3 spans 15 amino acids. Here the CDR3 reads CAISGTGTGEDGYTF. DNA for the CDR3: TGTGCCATCAGTGGTACCGGGACAGGGGAAGATGGCTACACCTTC.

DNA of the CDR3: TGCGCCAGCAGCCCACCAAGCCGAGATGGGGGCATCTCTGGAAACACCATATATTTT. Translation gives CASSPPSRDGGISGNTIYF. This sequence joins TRBV5-1 and TRBJ1-3, with D perhaps matching TRBD1 (6 bases). There are 19 residues in the CDR3. V lost 4 bases and J lost 0, with 23 bases in between. Looked up from germline, CDR1 is SGHRS and CDR2 is YFSETQ.

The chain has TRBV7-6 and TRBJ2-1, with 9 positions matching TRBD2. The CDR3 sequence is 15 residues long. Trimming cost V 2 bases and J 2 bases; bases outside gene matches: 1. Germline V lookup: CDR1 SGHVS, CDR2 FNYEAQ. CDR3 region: CASSLWTSAYNEQFF. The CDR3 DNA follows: TGTGCCAGCAGCTTATGGACTAGCGCCTACAATGAGCAGTTCTTC.

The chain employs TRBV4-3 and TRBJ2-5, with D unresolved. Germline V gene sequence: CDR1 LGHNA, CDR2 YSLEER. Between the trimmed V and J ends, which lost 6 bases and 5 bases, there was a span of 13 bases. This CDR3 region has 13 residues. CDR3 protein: CASRPDSSETQYF. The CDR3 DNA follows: TGCGCCAGCAGGCCAGACTCTTCGGAGACCCAGTACTTC.

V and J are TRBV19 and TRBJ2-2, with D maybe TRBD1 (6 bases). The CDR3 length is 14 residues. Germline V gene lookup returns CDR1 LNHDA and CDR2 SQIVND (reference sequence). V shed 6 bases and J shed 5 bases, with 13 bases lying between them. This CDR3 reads CASRDSHGTGELFF. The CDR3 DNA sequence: TGTGCCAGTAGGGACAGCCACGGGACCGGGGAGCTGTTTTTT.

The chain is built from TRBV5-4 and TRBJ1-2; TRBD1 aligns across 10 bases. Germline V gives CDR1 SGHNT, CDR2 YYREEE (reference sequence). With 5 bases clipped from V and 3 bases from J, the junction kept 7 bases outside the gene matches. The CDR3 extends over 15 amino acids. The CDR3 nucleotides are TGTGCCAGCAGAAAACCCGGGACAGGGGACTATGGCTACACCTTC. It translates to CASRKPGTGDYGYTF.

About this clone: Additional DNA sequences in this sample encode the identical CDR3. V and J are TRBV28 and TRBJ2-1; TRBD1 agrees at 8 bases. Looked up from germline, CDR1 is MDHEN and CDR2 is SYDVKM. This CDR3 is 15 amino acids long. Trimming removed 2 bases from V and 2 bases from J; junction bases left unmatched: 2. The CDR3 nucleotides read TGTGCCAGCAGTTTAGGGACAGGTCCCTACAATGAGCAGTTCTTC. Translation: CASSLGTGPYNEQFF.

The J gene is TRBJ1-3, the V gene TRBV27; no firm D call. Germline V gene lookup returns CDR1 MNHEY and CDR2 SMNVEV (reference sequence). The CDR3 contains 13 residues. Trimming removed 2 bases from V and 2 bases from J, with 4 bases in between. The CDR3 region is CASSLIPGNTIYF. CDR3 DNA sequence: TGTGCCAGCAGTTTAATCCCTGGAAACACCATATATTTT.

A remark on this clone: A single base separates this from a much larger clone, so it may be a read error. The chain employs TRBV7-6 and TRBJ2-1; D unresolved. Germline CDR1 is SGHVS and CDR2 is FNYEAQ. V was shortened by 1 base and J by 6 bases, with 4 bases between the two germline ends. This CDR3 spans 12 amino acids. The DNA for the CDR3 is TGTGCCAGCAGCTTAGGGACCAATGAGCAGTTCTTC. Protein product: CASSLGTNEQFF. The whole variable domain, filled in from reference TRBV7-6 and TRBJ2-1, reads GAGVSQSPRYKVTKRGQDVALRCDPISGHVSLYWYRQALGQGPEFLTYFNYEAQQDKSGLPNDRFSAERPEGSISTLTIQRTEQRDSAMYRCASSLGTNEQFFGPGTRLTVL.

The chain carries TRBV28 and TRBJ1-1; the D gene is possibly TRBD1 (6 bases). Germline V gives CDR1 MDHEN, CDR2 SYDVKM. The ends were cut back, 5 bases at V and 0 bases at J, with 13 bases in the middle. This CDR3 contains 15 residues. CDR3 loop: CASSILRTVNTEAFF. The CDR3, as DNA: TGTGCCAGCAGTATCCTCAGGACAGTGAACACTGAAGCTTTCTTT.

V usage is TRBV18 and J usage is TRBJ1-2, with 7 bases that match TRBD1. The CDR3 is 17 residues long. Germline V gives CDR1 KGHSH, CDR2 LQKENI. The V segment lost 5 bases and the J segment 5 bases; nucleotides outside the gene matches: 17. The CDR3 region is CASSSETGSGAMYGYTF. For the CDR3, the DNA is TGTGCCAGCTCATCTGAGACAGGGAGTGGTGCGATGTATGGCTACACCTTC.

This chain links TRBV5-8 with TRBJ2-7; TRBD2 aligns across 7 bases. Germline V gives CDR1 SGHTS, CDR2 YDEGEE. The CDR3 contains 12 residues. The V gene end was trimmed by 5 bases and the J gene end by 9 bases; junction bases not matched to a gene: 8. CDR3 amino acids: CASSRGDRAQYF. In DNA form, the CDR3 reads TGTGCCAGCAGTCGGGGGGATAGAGCGCAGTACTTC. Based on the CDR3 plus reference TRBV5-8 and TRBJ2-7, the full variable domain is EAGVTQSPTHLIKTRGQQATLRCSPISGHTSVYWYQQALGLGLQFLLWYDEGEERNRGNFPPRFSGRQFPNYSSELNVNALELEDSALYLCASSRGDRAQYFGPGTRLTVT.

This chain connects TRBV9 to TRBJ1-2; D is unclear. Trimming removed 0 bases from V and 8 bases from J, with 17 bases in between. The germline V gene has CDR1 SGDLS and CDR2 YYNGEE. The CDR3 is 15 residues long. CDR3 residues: CASSVDGTEAGGYTF. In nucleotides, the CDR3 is TGTGCCAGCAGCGTAGACGGCACCGAAGCGGGCGGCTACACCTTC.

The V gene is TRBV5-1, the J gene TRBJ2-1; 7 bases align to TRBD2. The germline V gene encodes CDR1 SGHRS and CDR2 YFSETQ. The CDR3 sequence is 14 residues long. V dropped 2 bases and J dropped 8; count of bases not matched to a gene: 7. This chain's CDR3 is CASSFGRGRDEQFF. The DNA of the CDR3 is TGCGCCAGCAGCTTTGGGAGGGGTCGGGATGAGCAGTTCTTC.

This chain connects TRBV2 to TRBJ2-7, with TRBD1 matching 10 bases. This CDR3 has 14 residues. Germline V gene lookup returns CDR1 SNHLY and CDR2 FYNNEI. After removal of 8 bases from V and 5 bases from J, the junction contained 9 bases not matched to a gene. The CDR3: CASLRGTGANEQYF. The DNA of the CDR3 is TGTGCCAGCCTCCGTGGGACAGGGGCTAACGAGCAGTACTTC.

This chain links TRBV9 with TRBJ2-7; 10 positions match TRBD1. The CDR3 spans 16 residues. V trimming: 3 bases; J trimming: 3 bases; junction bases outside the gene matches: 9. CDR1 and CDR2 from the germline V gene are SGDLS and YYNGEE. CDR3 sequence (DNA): TGTGCCAGCAGCGGGACAGGGGGGTTAAGAGTCTACGAGCAGTACTTC. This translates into CASSGTGGLRVYEQYF.

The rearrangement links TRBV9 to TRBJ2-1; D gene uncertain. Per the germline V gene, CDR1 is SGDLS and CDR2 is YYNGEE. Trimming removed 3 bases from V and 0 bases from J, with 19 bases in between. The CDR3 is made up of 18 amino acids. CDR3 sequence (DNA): TGTGCCAGCAGCGGAATACCCGACGCACACCTCTCCTACAATGAGCAGTTCTTC. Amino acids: CASSGIPDAHLSYNEQFF.

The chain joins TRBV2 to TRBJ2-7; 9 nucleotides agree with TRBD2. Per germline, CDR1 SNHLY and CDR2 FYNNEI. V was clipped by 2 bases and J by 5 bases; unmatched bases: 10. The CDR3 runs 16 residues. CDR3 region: CASSERLAGLKDEQYF. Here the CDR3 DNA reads TGTGCCAGCAGTGAAAGGCTAGCGGGGCTTAAGGACGAGCAGTACTTC. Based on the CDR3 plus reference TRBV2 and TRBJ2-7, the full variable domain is EPEVTQTPSHQVTQMGQEVILRCVPISNHLYFYWYRQILGQKVEFLVSFYNNEISEKSEIFDDQFSVERPDGSNFTLKIRSTKLEDSAMYFCASSERLAGLKDEQYFGPGTRLTVT.

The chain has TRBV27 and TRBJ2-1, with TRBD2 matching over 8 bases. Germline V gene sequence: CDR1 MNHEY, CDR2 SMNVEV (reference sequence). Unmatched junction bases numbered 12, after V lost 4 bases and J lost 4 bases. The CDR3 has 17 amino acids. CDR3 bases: TGTGCCAGCAGTTCCCCAACACTAGCGGAGATATACAATGAGCAGTTCTTC. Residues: CASSSPTLAEIYNEQFF.

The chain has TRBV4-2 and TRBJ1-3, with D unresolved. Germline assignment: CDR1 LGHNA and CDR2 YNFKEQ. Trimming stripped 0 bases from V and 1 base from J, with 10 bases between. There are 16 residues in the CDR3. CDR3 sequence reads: CASSQDGGNSGNTIYF. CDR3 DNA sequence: TGTGCCAGCAGCCAAGATGGCGGCAATTCTGGAAACACCATATATTTT.

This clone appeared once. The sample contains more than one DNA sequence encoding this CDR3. The DNA of the CDR3 is TGTGCCAGCAGCTTGCCCGGGGGCAATGAGCAGTTCTTC. Translating it yields CASSLPGGNEQFF. The chain recombines TRBV7-9 with TRBJ2-1, with TRBD2 as a possible D gene (6 bases). The CDR3 is 13 amino acids. V was trimmed by 3 bases and J by 6 bases, leaving 9 bases between them. Germline values: CDR1 SEHNR, CDR2 FQNEAQ (reference sequence).